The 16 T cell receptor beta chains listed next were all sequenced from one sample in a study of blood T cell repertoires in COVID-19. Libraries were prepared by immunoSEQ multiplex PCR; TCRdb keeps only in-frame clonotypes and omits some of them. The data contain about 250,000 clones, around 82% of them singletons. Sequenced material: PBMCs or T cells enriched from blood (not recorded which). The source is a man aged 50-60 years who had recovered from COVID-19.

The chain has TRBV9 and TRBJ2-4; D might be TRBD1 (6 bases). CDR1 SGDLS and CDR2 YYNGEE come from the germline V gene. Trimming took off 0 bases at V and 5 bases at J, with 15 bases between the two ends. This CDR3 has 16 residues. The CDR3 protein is CASSVAPLAGENIQYF. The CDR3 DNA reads TGTGCCAGCAGCGTAGCCCCCCTCGCAGGGGAAAACATTCAGTACTTC.

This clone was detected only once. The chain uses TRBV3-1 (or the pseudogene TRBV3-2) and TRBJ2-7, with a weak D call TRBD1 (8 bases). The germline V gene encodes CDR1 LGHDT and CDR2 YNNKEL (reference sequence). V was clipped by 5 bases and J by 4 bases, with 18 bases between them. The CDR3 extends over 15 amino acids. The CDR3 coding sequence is TGTGCCAGCAGCTCCCCAGGACAGGGAGGGTACGAGCAGTACTTC. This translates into CASSSPGQGGYEQYF.

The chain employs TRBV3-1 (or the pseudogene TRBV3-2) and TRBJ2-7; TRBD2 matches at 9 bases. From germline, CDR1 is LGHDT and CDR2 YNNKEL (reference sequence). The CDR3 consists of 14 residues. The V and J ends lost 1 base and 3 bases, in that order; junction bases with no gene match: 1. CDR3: CASSQGAGGYEQYF. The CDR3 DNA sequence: TGTGCCAGCAGCCAAGGAGCGGGGGGCTACGAGCAGTACTTC.

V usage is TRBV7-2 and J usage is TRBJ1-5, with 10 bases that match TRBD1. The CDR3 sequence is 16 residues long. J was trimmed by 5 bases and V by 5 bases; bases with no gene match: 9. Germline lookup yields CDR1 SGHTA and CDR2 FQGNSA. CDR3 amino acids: CASSPGGTGDYQPQHF. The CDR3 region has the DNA TGTGCCAGCAGCCCTGGAGGGACAGGGGATTATCAGCCCCAGCATTTT.

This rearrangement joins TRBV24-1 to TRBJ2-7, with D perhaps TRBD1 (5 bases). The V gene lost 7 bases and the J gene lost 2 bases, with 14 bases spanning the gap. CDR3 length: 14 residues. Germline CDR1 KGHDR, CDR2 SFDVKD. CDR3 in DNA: TGTGCCACCAGGTCAAGGGGTTTGACCTACGAGCAGTACTTC. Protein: CATRSRGLTYEQYF.

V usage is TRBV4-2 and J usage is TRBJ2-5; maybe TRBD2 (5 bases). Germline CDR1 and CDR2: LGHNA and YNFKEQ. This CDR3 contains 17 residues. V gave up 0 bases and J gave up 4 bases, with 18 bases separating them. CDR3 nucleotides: TGTGCCAGCAGCCAAGAATTGAGAGCCGCGGGTGTAGAGACCCAGTACTTC. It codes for CASSQELRAAGVETQYF.

CDR3 in amino acids: CASSPEGITRNTIYF. DNA for the CDR3: TGTGCCAGCAGCCCGGAGGGGATCACAAGAAACACCATATATTTT. This chain links TRBV7-2 with TRBJ1-3; D perhaps matches TRBD1 (5 bases). This CDR3 region has 15 residues. Germline lookup yields CDR1 SGHTA and CDR2 FQGNSA. V lost 5 bases to trimming and J lost 5 bases, with 16 bases between them.

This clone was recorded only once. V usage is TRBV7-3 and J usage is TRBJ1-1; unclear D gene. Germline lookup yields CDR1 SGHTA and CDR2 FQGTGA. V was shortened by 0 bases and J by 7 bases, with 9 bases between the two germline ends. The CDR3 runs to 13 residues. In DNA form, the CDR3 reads TGTGCCAGCAGCTTAACGTACCAGAATGAAGCTTTCTTT. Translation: CASSLTYQNEAFF.

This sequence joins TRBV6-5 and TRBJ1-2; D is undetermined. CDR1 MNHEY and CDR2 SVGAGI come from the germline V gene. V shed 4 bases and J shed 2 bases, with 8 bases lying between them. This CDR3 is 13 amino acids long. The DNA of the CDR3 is TGTGCCAGCAGTTCATCCAGGAACTATGGCTACACCTTC. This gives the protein CASSSSRNYGYTF.

The CDR3 nucleotides read TGTGCCACCAGCAGTCCGGGTCCAGCCAAAAACATTCAGTACTTC. Translation: CATSSPGPAKNIQYF. This chain joins TRBV15 and TRBJ2-4, with D unresolved. Trimming left V 3 bases short and J 0 bases short, with 9 bases between. This CDR3 comprises 15 residues. Looked up from germline, CDR1 is LNHNV and CDR2 is YYDKDF (reference sequence). The entire variable domain, with the rest obtained from reference TRBV15 and TRBJ2-4, is as follows: DAMVIQNPRYQVTQFGKPVTLSCSQTLNHNVMYWYQQKSSQAPKLLFHYYDKDFNNEADTPDNFQSRRPNTSFCFLDIRSPGLGDTAMYLCATSSPGPAKNIQYFGAGTRLSVL.

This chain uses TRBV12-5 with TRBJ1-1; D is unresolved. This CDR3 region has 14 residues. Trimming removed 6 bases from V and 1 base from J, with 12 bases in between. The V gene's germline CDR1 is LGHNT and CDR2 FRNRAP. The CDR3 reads CASGPYTANTEAFF. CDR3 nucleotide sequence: TGTGCTAGTGGGCCCTATACAGCGAACACTGAAGCTTTCTTT.

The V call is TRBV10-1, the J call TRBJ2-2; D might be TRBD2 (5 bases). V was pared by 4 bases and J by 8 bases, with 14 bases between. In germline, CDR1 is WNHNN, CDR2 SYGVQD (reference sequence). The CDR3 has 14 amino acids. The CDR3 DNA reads TGCGCCAGCAGTGCTAAGCCCAGGAGGGGGGAGCTGTTTTTT. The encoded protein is CASSAKPRRGELFF.

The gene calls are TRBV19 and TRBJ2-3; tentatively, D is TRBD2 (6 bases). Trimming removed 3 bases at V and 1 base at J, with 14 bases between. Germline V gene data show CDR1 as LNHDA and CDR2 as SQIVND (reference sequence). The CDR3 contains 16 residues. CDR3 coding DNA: TGTGCCAGTAGTATGTACGGGGGTGGGCGCACAGATACGCAGTATTTT. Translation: CASSMYGGGRTDTQYF. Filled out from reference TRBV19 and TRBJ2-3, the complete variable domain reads DGGITQSPKYLFRKEGQNVTLSCEQNLNHDAMYWYRQDPGQGLRLIYYSQIVNDFQKGDIAEGYSVSREKKESFPLTVTSAQKNPTAFYLCASSMYGGGRTDTQYFGPGTRLTVL.

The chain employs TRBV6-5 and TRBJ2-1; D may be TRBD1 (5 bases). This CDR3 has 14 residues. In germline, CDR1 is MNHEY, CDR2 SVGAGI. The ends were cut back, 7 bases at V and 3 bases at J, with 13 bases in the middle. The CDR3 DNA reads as TGTGCCAGCACCTACCAGGGATACTACAATGAGCAGTTCTTC. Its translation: CASTYQGYYNEQFF.

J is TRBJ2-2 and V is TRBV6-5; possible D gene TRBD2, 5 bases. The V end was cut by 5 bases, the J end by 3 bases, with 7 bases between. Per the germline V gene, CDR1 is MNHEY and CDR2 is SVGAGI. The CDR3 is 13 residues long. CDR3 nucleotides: TGTGCCAGCAGTCGTAGCGACACCGGGGAGCTGTTTTTT. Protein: CASSRSDTGELFF.

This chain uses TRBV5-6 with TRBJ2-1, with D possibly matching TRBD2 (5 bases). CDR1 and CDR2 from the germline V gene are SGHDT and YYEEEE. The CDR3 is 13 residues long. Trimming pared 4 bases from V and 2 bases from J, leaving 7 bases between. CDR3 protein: CASSTGTYNEQFF. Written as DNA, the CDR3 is TGTGCCAGCAGCACCGGGACCTACAATGAGCAGTTCTTC.